These 20 T cell receptor beta chains share one sample of origin, sequenced in a study of beta chain features in type 1 diabetes. Expressed TCRB transcripts were sequenced, since all the RNA that had been isolated was reverse transcribed. TCRdb's table, derived via immunoSEQ multiplex PCR, lists solely in-frame clones and lacks some. The sample gives around 400,000 clones, around 13% of which show up once; under 0.02% is in the top ten. The material sequenced was naive CD4+ T cells from blood. The receptors shown here come from a man younger than 35 in good health.

This clone appeared a few times. CDR3: CSVEDLAGPYQETQYF. Here the CDR3 DNA reads TGCAGCGTTGAAGATCTCGCGGGGCCGTACCAAGAGACCCAGTACTTC. The chain recombines TRBV29-1 with TRBJ2-5, with a weak D call TRBD2 (6 bases). The length of the CDR3 is 16 residues. Germline-derived CDR1 and CDR2 are SQVTM and ANQGSEA. V was trimmed by 0 bases and J by 0 bases, leaving 14 bases between them. Variable domain in full (rest from reference TRBV29-1 and TRBJ2-5): SAVISQKPSRDICQRGTSLTIQCQVDSQVTMMFWYRQQPGQSLTLIATANQGSEATYESGFVIDKFPISRPNLTFSTLTVSNMSPEDSSIYLCSVEDLAGPYQETQYFGPGTRLLVL.

V is TRBV11-1 and J is TRBJ2-3; TRBD2 agrees at 11 bases. With 2 bases clipped from V and 0 bases from J, the junction kept 7 bases outside the gene matches. Per germline, CDR1 SGHAT and CDR2 FQDESV (reference sequence). The CDR3 is 18 residues long. CDR3 DNA: TGTGCCAGCAGCTTACGAAAACTAGCGGGGGTGAGCACAGATACGCAGTATTTT. It encodes CASSLRKLAGVSTDTQYF.

This clone has a handful of counts. The CDR3 bases are TGTGCCAGCAGTTTAAACAGTCTAGCGGGGGCCTACAATGAGCAGTTCTTC. This translates into CASSLNSLAGAYNEQFF. The chain links TRBV27 to TRBJ2-1; 10 bases are a match to TRBD2. Trimming at V came to 2 bases and at J to 2 bases, leaving 6 bases not matched to a gene. The CDR3 sequence is 17 residues long. Germline V gene data show CDR1 as MNHEY and CDR2 as SMNVEV (reference sequence).

The J gene is TRBJ1-1, the V gene TRBV30, with TRBD1 identical over 7 bases. The germline V gene encodes CDR1 GTSNPN and CDR2 SVGIG (reference sequence). V lost 2 bases to trimming and J lost 0 bases; unmatched junction nucleotides: 3. The CDR3 sequence is 14 residues long. CDR3 sequence (DNA): TGTGCCTGGAGTCCGGACAGGCTGAACACTGAAGCTTTCTTT. This translates into CAWSPDRLNTEAFF.

This clone was observed a handful of times. The CDR3 DNA follows: TGTGCCAGCAGAATATGGACAGCTAGGGGGACTGAAGCTTTCTTT. Encoded protein: CASRIWTARGTEAFF. The V and J genes are TRBV27 and TRBJ1-1; possibly TRBD1 for D (6 bases). V lost 6 bases, J lost 5 bases, and 19 bases lay in between. CDR1 MNHEY and CDR2 SMNVEV come from the germline V gene (reference sequence). The CDR3 length is 15 residues.

The genes are TRBV9 and TRBJ1-4; 8 positions match TRBD1. The germline CDR1 and CDR2 sequences are SGDLS and YYNGEE. J gave up 7 bases and V 3 bases, and 8 bases lay outside the gene matches. CDR3 length: 15 amino acids. CDR3 in DNA: TGTGCCAGCAGCGGAGGCAGGGGGCGCGTTGAAAAACTGTTTTTT. Protein product: CASSGGRGRVEKLFF.

This clone turned up a few times. This rearrangement joins TRBV4-3 to TRBJ2-1; D ambiguous. CDR3 length: 12 residues. CDR1 is LGHNA, CDR2 YSLEER, per germline. V gave up 0 bases and J gave up 7 bases, with 4 bases separating them. CDR3 region: CASSQESNEQFF. The DNA for the CDR3 is TGCGCCAGCAGCCAAGAATCTAATGAGCAGTTCTTC.

This clone came up a few times. The rearrangement joins TRBV5-1 to TRBJ2-7, with 10 bases matching TRBD1. The germline V gene encodes CDR1 SGHRS and CDR2 YFSETQ. V lost 5 bases to trimming and J lost 6 bases; unmatched junction nucleotides: 8. The CDR3 loop spans 14 amino acids. For the CDR3, the DNA is TGCGCCAGCAGTTCCGGGACAGGGGATCTCGAGCAGTACTTC. Residues: CASSSGTGDLEQYF.

This clone was picked up a small number of times. The gene calls are TRBV18 and TRBJ2-7, with D possibly being TRBD2 (5 bases). The V end was cut by 1 base, the J end by 1 base, with 11 bases between. The CDR3 has 15 residues. Germline loops: CDR1 KGHSH, CDR2 LQKENI. Written as DNA, the CDR3 is TGTGCCAGCTCACCACTACCGGGAAGTTCCTACGAGCAGTACTTC. Protein sequence: CASSPLPGSSYEQYF.

This clone was seen repeatedly, ten times or more. The gene calls are TRBV7-2 and TRBJ2-7; TRBD1 matches at 7 bases. Germline V CDR1 and CDR2: SGHTA, FQGNSA. V lost 5 bases, J lost 6 bases, and 7 bases stayed unmatched. This CDR3 region has 13 residues. CDR3 amino acids: CASSPSTGTEQYF. The CDR3 DNA reads TGTGCCAGCAGCCCCTCGACAGGGACCGAGCAGTACTTC.

This clone has just a few counts. The V and J genes are TRBV7-8 and TRBJ1-5, with TRBD1 as a possible D gene (6 bases). This CDR3 comprises 15 residues. Germline CDR1 and CDR2: SGHVS and FQNEAQ. V shed 1 base and J shed 6 bases, with 13 bases lying between them. CDR3 sequence: CASSLEQGRGQPQHF. The CDR3 DNA is TGTGCCAGCAGCTTAGAGCAGGGGCGAGGTCAGCCCCAGCATTTT. The complete variable domain, with remaining parts taken from reference TRBV7-8 and TRBJ1-5, reads GAGVSQSPRYKVAKRGQDVALRCDPISGHVSLFWYQQALGQGPEFLTYFQNEAQLDKSGLPSDRFFAERPEGSVSTLKIQRTQQEDSAVYLCASSLEQGRGQPQHFGDGTRLSIL.

This clone was seen only a few times. The rearrangement joins TRBV5-6 to TRBJ1-2, with 7 nucleotides matching TRBD1. CDR1 SGHDT and CDR2 YYEEEE come from the germline V gene. With 5 bases clipped from V and 7 bases from J, the junction kept 11 bases outside the gene matches. This CDR3 comprises 14 residues. The CDR3 sequence is CASSYGTVAFGYTF. For the CDR3, the DNA is TGTGCCAGCAGTTACGGGACAGTTGCCTTTGGCTACACCTTC.

This clone has only a few counts. The CDR3 nucleotides are TGTGCCAGCAGGTATACAGGGTTCGGGATGAACACTGAAGCTTTCTTT. Protein: CASRYTGFGMNTEAFF. The chain couples TRBV7-2 to TRBJ1-1; maybe TRBD1 (6 bases). This CDR3 has 16 residues. V was clipped by 6 bases and J by 0 bases, with 17 bases between them. CDR1 and CDR2 from the germline V gene are SGHTA and FQGNSA.

Only a few counts were recorded for this clone. This chain uses TRBV2 with TRBJ1-2, with 7 bases lining up with TRBD1. Trimming removed 2 bases from V and 5 bases from J; junction bases left unmatched: 8. This CDR3 is 15 amino acids long. Germline V gene sequence: CDR1 SNHLY, CDR2 FYNNEI. The CDR3 loop is CASSERITQGYGYTF. The CDR3 region has the DNA TGTGCCAGCAGTGAAAGAATAACACAGGGGTATGGCTACACCTTC.

This clone was recorded a few times. This rearrangement joins TRBV7-9 to TRBJ1-3, with 7 bases fitting TRBD1. Germline CDR1 and CDR2: SEHNR and FQNEAQ (reference sequence). This CDR3 contains 15 residues. Trimming removed 5 bases from V and 0 bases from J; junction bases left unmatched: 4. The CDR3 DNA reads TGTGCCAGCAGCACGACAGGGAACTCTGGAAACACCATATATTTT. It encodes CASSTTGNSGNTIYF.

This clone has just a few counts. This chain uses TRBV6-1 with TRBJ2-7; D gene ambiguous. The CDR3 extends over 11 amino acids. Germline V gives CDR1 MNHNS, CDR2 SASEGT. Trimming left V 6 bases short and J 4 bases short, with 7 bases between. The chain's CDR3 is CASRESYEQYF. As DNA, the CDR3 is TGTGCCAGCAGGGAATCATACGAGCAGTACTTC.

The V and J genes are TRBV6-4 and TRBJ2-3, with 7 positions matching TRBD2. With V trimmed by 8 bases and J by 2 bases, 1 base remained unmatched. In germline, CDR1 is MRHNA, CDR2 SNTAGT. CDR3 size: 12 residues. The chain's CDR3 is CASREVTDTQYF. CDR3 nucleotides: TGTGCCAGCCGGGAGGTCACAGATACGCAGTATTTT.

The rearrangement joins TRBV9 to TRBJ2-3; 8 bases are shared with TRBD2. The trim removed 3 bases at V and 0 bases at J, leaving 3 bases unmatched. The CDR3 has 15 amino acids. Germline lookup yields CDR1 SGDLS and CDR2 YYNGEE. The CDR3 bases are TGTGCCAGCAGCGCAATAGCGGGGAGCACAGATACGCAGTATTTT. It encodes CASSAIAGSTDTQYF.

This clone was counted between two and nine times. The V gene is TRBV2, the J gene TRBJ2-2, with D possibly TRBD1 on 5 matching bases. Germline values: CDR1 SNHLY, CDR2 FYNNEI. Trimming removed 5 bases from V and 2 bases from J, with 12 bases in between. The CDR3 is 15 residues long. The CDR3 nucleotides are TGTGCCAGCAGTCGTACGACAGTTAACACCGGGGAGCTGTTTTTT. Protein: CASSRTTVNTGELFF.

This clone was detected a few times. V gene TRBV18 combines with J gene TRBJ2-1, with 8 bases fitting TRBD1. The CDR3 extends over 13 amino acids. Trimming cost V 9 bases and J 6 bases; bases outside gene matches: 7. The germline CDR1 and CDR2 sequences are KGHSH and LQKENI. CDR3 bases: TGTGCCAGTACACAGGGGGGTTTCAATGAGCAGTTCTTC. Its protein is CASTQGGFNEQFF.